This T cell receptor (beta chain) was sequenced in a study of shared clonotypes between healthy human individuals. Study-level results: Sampling covered nothing but blood. Tissue TCR repertoires likely differ from those found in blood.

Method: immunoSEQ multiplex PCR; TCRdb's copy keeps in-frame clones and lacks some. Of about 460,000 clones in the sample, approximately 71% are singletons; the top ten hold around 11%. This clone has a single count. Its antigen is not identified. The clonotype originates from a woman between 40 and 50 years old in good health. Some clones in this sample may be carry-over from other donors' samples. Sequencing input: PBMCs.

The CDR3 nucleotides read TGTGCCAGCAGCAAAGACCATATTACATCGACGTGGCAAAATGAAAAACTGTTTTTT. Translation gives CASSKDHITSTWQNEKLFF. The V call is TRBV21-1, the J call TRBJ1-4. TRBV21-1 is recorded as a pseudogene. The CDR3 has 19 amino acids.